These 10 T cell receptor beta chains were all obtained from the same sample, sequenced in a study of tissue T cells after allogeneic stem cell transplantation. Some clones are missing from TCRdb's copy, which holds only in-frame ones; the method was immunoSEQ multiplex PCR. The data hold some 7,600 clones, with 50% observed a single time. Noted time point: mouse harvest day 7 after allogeneic transplant. Tail vein injection delivered 10^7 T-cell-depleted bone marrow cells and 10^6 splenic CD5+ T cells. The sample consisted of lymph node tissue. These receptors were collected from a female BALB/c mouse given C57BL/6 T cells with graft-versus-host disease after an allogeneic hematopoietic cell transplant.

Regarding this clone: Any gene name here is a mouse gene name. The CDR3 extends 1 residue past the end of the read, so its final part is completed from the germline J gene. The rearrangement uses TRBV26 and TRBJ1-1; TRBD1 agrees at 8 bases. The length of the CDR3 is 12 residues. Germline-derived CDR1 and CDR2 are KGHPV and FQNQEV (reference sequence). Trimming removed 2 bases from V and 8 bases from J; junction bases left unmatched: 1. The DNA read from the CDR3 is TGTGCCAGCAGTCTGGGACAGGGTGAAGTCTTC. It yields the protein CASSLGQGEVF. The full CDR3 is CASSLGQGEVFF.

Details on this clone: Genes and germline are mouse. Sequencing ends 1 residue short of the CDR3 end; the germline J gene provides the rest. The V gene is TRBV5, the J gene TRBJ1-6; D might be TRBD1 (5 bases). TRBJ1-6 is an ORF, with its function uncertain. Germline lookup yields CDR1 LGHNA and CDR2 YNLKQL (reference sequence). CDR3 length equals 15 residues. V was shortened by 4 bases and J by 0 bases, with 7 bases between the two germline ends. The CDR3 spells CASSPGYSYNSPLYF. The sequenced part of the CDR3 DNA is TGTGCCAGCAGCCCAGGGTATTCCTATAATTCGCCCCTCTAC.

On this clone: Gene names follow the mouse nomenclature. The read ends 1 residue early relative to the CDR3; the germline J gene fills the gap. This sample also contains other DNA sequences that code for the same CDR3. The rearrangement joins TRBV26 to TRBJ1-1; D gene unclear. CDR1 and CDR2 from the germline V gene are KGHPV and FQNQEV (reference sequence). This CDR3 contains 13 residues. V shed 0 bases and J shed 0 bases, with 2 bases lying between them. The CDR3 reads CASSLSANTEVFF. CDR3 bases read: TGTGCCAGCAGTCTGTCGGCAAACACAGAAGTCTTC.

Details on this clone: Gene names are mouse gene names. The covered CDR3 bases are TGTGCCAGCAGTCTGCCGGGGGGTTCTGGAAATACGCTCTAT. The encoded protein is CASSLPGGSGNTLY. The CDR3 as a whole reads CASSLPGGSGNTLYF. The chain combines TRBV26 with TRBJ1-3; perhaps TRBD1 as D (5 bases). Read data end 1 residue before the CDR3 end; the end is taken from the germline J gene. Looked up from germline, CDR1 is KGHPV and CDR2 is FQNQEV (reference sequence). Trimming shortened V by 2 bases and J by 0 bases, and 8 bases separated the two germline ends. The CDR3 consists of 15 residues.

A note on this clone: Mouse gene names apply. The read comes to an end 1 residue before the CDR3 does, leaving the germline J gene to fill in the end. The V call is TRBV13-2, the J call TRBJ2-5; a weak D match, TRBD2 (6 bases). V lost 5 bases to trimming and J lost 5 bases, with 9 bases between them. Per germline, CDR1 NNHNN and CDR2 SYGAGS (reference sequence). The CDR3 contains 12 residues. The CDR3 protein is CASGGGGDTQYF. CDR3 bases read: TGTGCCAGCGGGGGGGGAGGAGACACCCAGTAC.

Concerning this clone: Gene labels here are mouse ones. Read sequence stops 1 residue before the CDR3 end, and the germline J gene provides the missing end. This sequence joins TRBV16 and TRBJ1-1; D is uncertain. The length of the CDR3 is 13 residues. Per the germline V gene, CDR1 is SGHSA and CDR2 is FRNQAP. Trimming shortened V by 2 bases and J by 0 bases, and 4 bases separated the two germline ends. This chain's CDR3 is CASSLRTNTEVFF. The part of the CDR3 DNA that was read is TGTGCAAGCAGCTTACGGACAAACACAGAAGTCTTC.

Concerning this clone itself: Gene and germline names: mouse. The read is 1 residue too short to cover the CDR3 end, so that end is filled in from the germline J gene. J is TRBJ2-4 and V is TRBV13-3; D is perhaps TRBD2 (7 bases). This CDR3 region has 17 residues. The V end lost 2 bases, the J end lost 1 base, and 17 bases lay between the germline ends. CDR1 and CDR2 from the germline V gene are NNHDY and SYVADS. The CDR3 reads CASSDRGEGGGQNTLYF. The CDR3 bases that were read are TGTGCCAGCAGTGACAGGGGCGAAGGGGGGGGTCAAAACACCTTGTAC.

Points on this clone: The genes and germline here are from mouse. The read ends 1 residue shy of where the CDR3 ends; the end is completed using the germline J gene. The V and J genes are TRBV13-3 and TRBJ1-1, with 7 nucleotides matching TRBD1. After removal of 2 bases from V and 5 bases from J, the junction contained 3 bases not matched to a gene. The CDR3 is made up of 13 amino acids. The V gene's germline CDR1 is NNHDY and CDR2 SYVADS. CDR3 DNA (partial): TGTGCCAGCAGTGAAGACAGGGATACAGAAGTCTTC. Its protein product is CASSEDRDTEVF. The whole CDR3 protein is CASSEDRDTEVFF.

Notes on this clone: Gene names are mouse gene names. The CDR3 end falls 1 residue outside the read, so it is completed with the germline J gene. The chain carries TRBV19 and TRBJ2-5; 10 bases are a match to TRBD1. CDR1 FNHDT and CDR2 SITEND come from the germline V gene (reference sequence). The trim removed 0 bases at V and 3 bases at J, leaving 1 base unmatched. This CDR3 is 15 amino acids long. The CDR3 DNA, read in part, is TGTGCCAGCAGTATAGCGGGACAGGGGCAAGACACCCAGTAC. Amino acids: CASSIAGQGQDTQY. The CDR3 in its entirety is CASSIAGQGQDTQYF.

This clone rates as medium-sized. Gene names refer to mouse genes. The sequence runs out 1 residue before the end of the CDR3; the remainder is reconstructed from the germline J gene. The rearrangement links TRBV13-1 to TRBJ2-5; D gene unclear. Trimming removed 2 bases at V and 2 bases at J, with 9 bases between. The germline V gene encodes CDR1 NSHNY and CDR2 SYGAGN. This CDR3 contains 14 residues. This CDR3 is CASSEPGFQDTQYF. CDR3 bases read: TGTGCCAGCAGTGAACCGGGATTCCAAGACACCCAGTAC.